One TCR beta chain is described in this entry. The antigen remains unidentified. This sample is part of a study of T cell clones after liver transplantation. Study information: Samples came from ITN030ST, which attempted immunosuppression withdrawal within 2 years of liver transplantation. Without induction therapy, subjects received standard immunosuppression until 12-24 months post-transplant. Samples came pre-transplant, pre-randomization before withdrawal, and post-randomization after withdrawal ended.

This table comes from immunoSEQ multiplex PCR, and its TCRdb copy is limited to in-frame clones, with some not included. This table holds approximately 10,000 clones, 60% to 75% found once. Study-level findings and limits: A larger donor-reactive than third-party decline suggested partial antigen-specific deletion.

Per the germline V gene, CDR1 is LGHNA and CDR2 is YSLEER. The CDR3 is made up of 14 amino acids. Trimming took off 0 bases at V and 9 bases at J, with 13 bases between the two ends. The rearrangement joins TRBV4-3 to TRBJ2-3; possibly TRBD1 for D (6 bases). The clonotype originates from a human patient who received a liver transplant. Some T cells may arise from the graft donor. The specimen was CD4+ T cells from blood, collected approximately 29 months after liver transplant. The CDR3 region is CASSQDQGTITQYF. In nucleotides, the CDR3 is TGCGCCAGCAGCCAAGACCAGGGGACAATCACGCAGTATTTT.